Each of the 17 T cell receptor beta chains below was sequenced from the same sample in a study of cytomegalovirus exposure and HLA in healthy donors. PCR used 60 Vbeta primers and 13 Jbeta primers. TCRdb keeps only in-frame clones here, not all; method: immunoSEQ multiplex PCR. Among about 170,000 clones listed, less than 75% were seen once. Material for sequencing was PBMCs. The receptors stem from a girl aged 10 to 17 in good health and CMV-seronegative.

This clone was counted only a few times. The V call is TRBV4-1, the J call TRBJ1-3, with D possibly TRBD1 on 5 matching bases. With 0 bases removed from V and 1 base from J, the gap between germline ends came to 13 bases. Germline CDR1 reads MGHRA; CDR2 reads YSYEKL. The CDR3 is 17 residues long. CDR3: CASSQEVAGPSGNTIYF. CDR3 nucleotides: TGCGCCAGCAGCCAAGAGGTCGCAGGGCCTTCTGGAAACACCATATATTTT.

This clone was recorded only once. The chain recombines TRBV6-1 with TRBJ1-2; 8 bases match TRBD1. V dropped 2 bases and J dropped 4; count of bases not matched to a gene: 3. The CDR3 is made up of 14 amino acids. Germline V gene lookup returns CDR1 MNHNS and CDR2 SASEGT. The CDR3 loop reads CASSEQGAIYGYTF. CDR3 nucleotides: TGTGCCAGCAGTGAACAGGGGGCTATCTATGGCTACACCTTC.

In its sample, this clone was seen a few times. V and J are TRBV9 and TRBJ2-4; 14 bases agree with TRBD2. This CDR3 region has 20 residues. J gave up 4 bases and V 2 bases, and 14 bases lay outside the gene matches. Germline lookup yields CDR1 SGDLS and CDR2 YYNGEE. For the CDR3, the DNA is TGTGCCAGCAGCGTGGACCCGGGACTAGCGGGGGTGGGAGATAAAAACATTCAGTACTTC. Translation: CASSVDPGLAGVGDKNIQYF.

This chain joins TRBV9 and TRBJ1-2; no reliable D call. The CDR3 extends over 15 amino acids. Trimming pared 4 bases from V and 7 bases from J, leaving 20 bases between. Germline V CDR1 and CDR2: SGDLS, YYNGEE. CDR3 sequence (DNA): TGTGCCAGCAGCCTGCCGGGATCCCTAGGCTCTGGCTACACCTTC. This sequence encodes CASSLPGSLGSGYTF.

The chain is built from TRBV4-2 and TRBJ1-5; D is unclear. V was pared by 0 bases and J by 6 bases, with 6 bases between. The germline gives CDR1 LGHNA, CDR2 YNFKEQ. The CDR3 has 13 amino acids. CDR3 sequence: CASSQEESQPQHF. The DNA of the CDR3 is TGTGCCAGCAGCCAAGAAGAGAGTCAGCCCCAGCATTTT.

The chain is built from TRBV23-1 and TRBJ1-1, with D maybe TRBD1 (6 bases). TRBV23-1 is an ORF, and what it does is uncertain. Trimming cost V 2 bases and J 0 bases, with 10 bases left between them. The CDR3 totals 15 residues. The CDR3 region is CASSQTGRMNTEAFF. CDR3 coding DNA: TGCGCCAGCAGTCAAACAGGGCGAATGAACACTGAAGCTTTCTTT.

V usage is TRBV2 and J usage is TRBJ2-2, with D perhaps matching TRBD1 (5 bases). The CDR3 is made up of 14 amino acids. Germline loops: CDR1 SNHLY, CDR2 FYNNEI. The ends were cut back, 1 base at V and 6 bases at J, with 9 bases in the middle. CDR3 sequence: CASSEESGSGELFF. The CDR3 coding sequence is TGTGCCAGCAGTGAAGAGTCAGGGTCCGGGGAGCTGTTTTTT.

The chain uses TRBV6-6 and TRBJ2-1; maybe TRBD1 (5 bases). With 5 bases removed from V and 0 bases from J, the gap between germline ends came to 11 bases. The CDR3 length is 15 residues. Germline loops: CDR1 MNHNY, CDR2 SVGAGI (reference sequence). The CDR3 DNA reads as TGTGCCAGCAGTCCTGGGGCCCGCTCCTACAATGAGCAGTTCTTC. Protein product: CASSPGARSYNEQFF.

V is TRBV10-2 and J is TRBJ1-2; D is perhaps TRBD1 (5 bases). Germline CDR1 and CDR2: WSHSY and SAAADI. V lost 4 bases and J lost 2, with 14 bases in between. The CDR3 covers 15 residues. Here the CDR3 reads CASSGPSEGNYGYTF. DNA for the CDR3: TGCGCCAGCAGTGGCCCCTCGGAGGGGAACTATGGCTACACCTTC.

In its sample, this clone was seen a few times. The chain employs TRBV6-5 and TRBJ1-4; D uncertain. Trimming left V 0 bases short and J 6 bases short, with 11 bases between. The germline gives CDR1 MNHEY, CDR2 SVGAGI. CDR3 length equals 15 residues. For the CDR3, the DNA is TGTGCCAGCAGTTACTCGGCCGACAATTATGAAAAACTGTTTTTT. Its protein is CASSYSADNYEKLFF.

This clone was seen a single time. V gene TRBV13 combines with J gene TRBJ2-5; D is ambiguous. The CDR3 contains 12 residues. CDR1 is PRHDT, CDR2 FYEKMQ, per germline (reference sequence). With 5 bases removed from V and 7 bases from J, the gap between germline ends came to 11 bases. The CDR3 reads CASSGAKLTQYF. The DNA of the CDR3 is TGTGCCAGCAGCGGTGCGAAGTTGACCCAGTACTTC.

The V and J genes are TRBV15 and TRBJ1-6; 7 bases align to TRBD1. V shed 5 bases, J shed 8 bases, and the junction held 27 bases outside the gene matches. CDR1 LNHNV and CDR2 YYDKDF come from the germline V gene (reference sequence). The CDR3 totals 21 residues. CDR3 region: CATSYMGEALLDDREDSPLHF. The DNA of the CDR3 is TGTGCCACCAGCTATATGGGGGAGGCGCTCCTGGACGACAGGGAGGATTCACCCCTCCACTTT.

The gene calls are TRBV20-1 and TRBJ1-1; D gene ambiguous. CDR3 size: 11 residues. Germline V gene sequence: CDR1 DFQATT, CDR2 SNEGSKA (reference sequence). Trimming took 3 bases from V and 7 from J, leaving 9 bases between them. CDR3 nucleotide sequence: TGCAGTGCTAGCATAGTCGGTGAAGCTTTCTTT. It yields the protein CSASIVGEAFF.

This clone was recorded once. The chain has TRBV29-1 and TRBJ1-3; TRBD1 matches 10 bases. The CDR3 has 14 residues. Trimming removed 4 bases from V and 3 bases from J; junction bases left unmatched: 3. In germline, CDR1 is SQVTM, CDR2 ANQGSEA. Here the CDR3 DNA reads TGCAGCGTTGGACAGGGGGCTGGTGGAAACACCATATATTTT. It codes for CSVGQGAGGNTIYF.

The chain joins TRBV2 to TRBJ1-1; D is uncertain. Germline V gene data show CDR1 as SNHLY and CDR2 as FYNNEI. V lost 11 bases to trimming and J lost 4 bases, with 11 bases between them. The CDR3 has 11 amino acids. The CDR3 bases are TGTGCCCGCCGGGATGGCACTGAAGCTTTCTTT. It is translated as CARRDGTEAFF.

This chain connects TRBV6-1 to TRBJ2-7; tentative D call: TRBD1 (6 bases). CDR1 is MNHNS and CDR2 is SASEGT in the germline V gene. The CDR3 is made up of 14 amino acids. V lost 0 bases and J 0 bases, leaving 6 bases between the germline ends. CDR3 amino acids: CASSEADSSYEQYF. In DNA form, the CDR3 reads TGTGCCAGCAGTGAAGCGGACAGCTCCTACGAGCAGTACTTC.

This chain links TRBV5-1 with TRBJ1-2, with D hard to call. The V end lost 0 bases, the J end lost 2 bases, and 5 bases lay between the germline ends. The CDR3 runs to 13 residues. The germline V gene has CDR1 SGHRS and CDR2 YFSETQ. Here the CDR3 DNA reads TGCGCCAGCAGCTTGGGGCAGAACTATGGCTACACCTTC. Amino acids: CASSLGQNYGYTF.